One and the same sample provided the 26 T cell receptor beta chains below, sequenced in a study of post-analysis software for immune sequencing data. Study-level results: A handful of TRBV segments were more frequent in patients than controls; TRBV5-6, TRBV5-1 and TRBV20-1 belonged to this group.

Antigen specificity for these receptors is unknown. Libraries were made from TCR beta cDNA, and they carried unique molecular identifiers. Via MiXCR, TCRdb re-called the PCR reads, giving one row per CDR3 protein. The table has under 200,000 distinct CDR3 sequences, 25% to 35% seen once. The sample consisted of blood. These receptors all come from a girl between 2 and 17 years old with multiple sclerosis.

The genes are TRBV6-4 and TRBJ2-1, with D tentatively TRBD2 (5 bases). The germline V gene has CDR1 MRHNA and CDR2 SNTAGT. The germline V and J ends were trimmed by 3 bases and 3 bases, with 9 bases remaining between them. The CDR3 length is 14 residues. CDR3 in DNA: TGTGCCAGCAGTGAGGCGGGCCGCTACAATGAGCAGTTCTTC. The encoded protein is CASSEAGRYNEQFF.

This clonotype was counted a single time. The CDR3 spells CAISEAGGEGHSYEQYF. DNA for the CDR3: TGTGCCATCAGTGAGGCGGGGGGCGAAGGGCACTCCTACGAGCAGTACTTC. This chain joins TRBV10-3 and TRBJ2-7; 8 bases fit TRBD2. The CDR3 sequence is 17 residues long. CDR1 and CDR2 from the germline V gene are ENHRY and SYGVKD. Unmatched junction bases numbered 9, after V lost 2 bases and J lost 0 bases.

The chain combines TRBV30 with TRBJ2-7; 10 positions agree with TRBD1. The CDR3 has 14 residues. Germline lookup yields CDR1 GTSNPN and CDR2 SVGIG (reference sequence). Losses at the gene ends were 2 bases for V and 1 base for J; bases not matched to a gene: 2. The DNA for the CDR3 is TGTGCCTGGAGTAGGGGACAGGGGTCCTACGAGCAGTACTTC. Its protein product is CAWSRGQGSYEQYF.

This clonotype was counted at least ten times. V and J are TRBV27 and TRBJ2-7, with no clear D. V was pared by 1 base and J by 0 bases, with 7 bases between. This CDR3 is 14 amino acids long. Germline CDR1 MNHEY, CDR2 SMNVEV (reference sequence). The CDR3 loop reads CASSLFGSSYEQYF. CDR3 sequence (DNA): TGTGCCAGCAGTTTATTCGGGTCCTCCTACGAGCAGTACTTC.

The J gene is TRBJ2-5, the V gene TRBV20-1; D may be TRBD1 or TRBD2 (5 bases each). There are 14 residues in the CDR3. V was cut by 5 bases and J by 1 base, with 14 bases left in between. The germline V gene encodes CDR1 DFQATT and CDR2 SNEGSKA (reference sequence). The CDR3 DNA sequence: TGCAGTGCTCATTCCGGGACCCTCCAAGAGACCCAGTACTTC. This encodes CSAHSGTLQETQYF.

The J gene is TRBJ2-3, the V gene TRBV7-9; a possible D gene is TRBD2 (5 bases). With 1 base removed from V and 4 bases from J, the gap between germline ends came to 6 bases. The CDR3 loop spans 13 amino acids. The germline CDR1 and CDR2 sequences are SEHNR and FQNEAQ (reference sequence). The CDR3 loop is CASSLVEADTQYF. As DNA, the CDR3 is TGTGCCAGCAGCTTAGTGGAGGCAGATACGCAGTATTTT.

This clonotype has just a few counts. V is TRBV20-1 and J is TRBJ1-5; tentatively, D is TRBD1 (6 bases). The CDR3 spans 12 residues. CDR1 is DFQATT and CDR2 is SNEGSKA in the germline V gene (reference sequence). The V and J ends lost 5 bases and 6 bases respectively, with 11 bases between them. In DNA form, the CDR3 reads TGCAGTGCTCGGACAGAATCTCAGCCCCAGCATTTT. Protein sequence: CSARTESQPQHF.

This chain connects TRBV25-1 to TRBJ2-2; D might be TRBD1 (6 bases). CDR1 is MGHDK, CDR2 SYGVNS, per germline. Trimming shortened V by 5 bases and J by 14 bases, and 15 bases separated the two germline ends. This CDR3 spans 12 amino acids. The chain's CDR3 is CASSLASGQLFF. CDR3 DNA: TGTGCCAGCAGTCTGGCTTCGGGACAACTGTTTTTT.

This clonotype has a count of ten or more. The chain is built from TRBV12-3 or TRBV12-4 and TRBJ1-5; D perhaps matches TRBD1 (5 bases). This CDR3 is built from 13 residues. Trimming took 7 bases from V and 10 from J, leaving 17 bases between them. CDR3 bases: TGTGCCAGCACCCAAGAAGGGGAAATACCCCAGCATTTT. Translated, it gives CASTQEGEIPQHF.

The rearrangement uses TRBV5-1 and TRBJ2-7, with 8 bases that match TRBD1. The CDR3 consists of 15 residues. CDR1 is SGHRS, CDR2 YFSETQ, per germline. V gave up 4 bases and J gave up 2 bases; unmatched junction bases: 8. The CDR3 protein is CASSPGTGPPYEQYF. The CDR3 bases are TGCGCCAGCAGCCCAGGGACAGGACCTCCCTACGAGCAGTACTTC.

Only a few counts were recorded for this clonotype. The rearrangement uses TRBV20-1 and TRBJ2-3; the D gene is possibly TRBD2 (6 bases). The CDR3 length is 16 residues. CDR1 is DFQATT, CDR2 SNEGSKA, per germline (reference sequence). V lost 0 bases, J lost 7 bases, and 20 bases lay in between. DNA of the CDR3: TGCAGTGCTAGAGAGGTGGTGGGGAGGTCCACGAATACGCAGTATTTT. Its protein is CSAREVVGRSTNTQYF.

This chain connects TRBV5-1 to TRBJ1-1; unclear D gene. The CDR3 spans 13 residues. Deletions cut 4 bases from V and 4 bases from J, with 11 bases between. Germline assignment: CDR1 SGHRS and CDR2 YFSETQ. Here the CDR3 DNA reads TGCGCCAGCAGCCCGGACGGAAGCACTGAAGCTTTCTTT. Translated: CASSPDGSTEAFF. Based on the CDR3 plus reference TRBV5-1 and TRBJ1-1, the full variable domain is KAGVTQTPRYLIKTRGQQVTLSCSPISGHRSVSWYQQTPGQGLQFLFEYFSETQRNKGNFPGRFSGRQFSNSRSEMNVSTLELGDSALYLCASSPDGSTEAFFGQGTRLTVV.

This clonotype was counted many times. The chain links TRBV20-1 to TRBJ2-3; 13 bases are shared with TRBD2. Losses at the gene ends were 5 bases for V and 5 bases for J; bases not matched to a gene: 7. Germline values: CDR1 DFQATT, CDR2 SNEGSKA (reference sequence). The CDR3 totals 15 residues. CDR3 loop: CSAPGLAGVEDTQYF. CDR3 DNA: TGCAGTGCTCCCGGACTAGCGGGGGTTGAAGATACGCAGTATTTT.

This clonotype was seen repeatedly, ten times or more. V gene TRBV29-1 combines with J gene TRBJ1-2; D is possibly TRBD1 (6 bases). Trimming took off 4 bases at V and 5 bases at J, with 14 bases between the two ends. The germline V gene encodes CDR1 SQVTM and CDR2 ANQGSEA. CDR3 length: 13 residues. CDR3 sequence reads: CSVGPGARYGYTF. For the CDR3, the DNA is TGCAGCGTTGGTCCGGGGGCGCGATATGGCTACACCTTC.

This clonotype was counted at least ten times. The rearrangement links TRBV4-1 to TRBJ2-5; no clear D gene. This CDR3 is 15 amino acids long. The germline CDR1 and CDR2 sequences are MGHRA and YSYEKL. V was pared by 0 bases and J by 5 bases, with 13 bases between. Here the CDR3 DNA reads TGCGCCAGCAGCCAAGATCTACTACCCCGTGAGACCCAGTACTTC. Protein: CASSQDLLPRETQYF.

The chain couples TRBV9 to TRBJ2-5; weak D call: TRBD2 (6 bases). This CDR3 has 16 amino acids. V shed 3 bases and J shed 11 bases, with 26 bases lying between them. CDR1 and CDR2 from the germline V gene are SGDLS and YYNGEE. In nucleotides, the CDR3 is TGTGCCAGCAGCGGGAGGGATGTAGACCCGGGCAATGAGCAGTACTTC. Translated: CASSGRDVDPGNEQYF.

The rearrangement joins TRBV3-1 to TRBJ2-1, with 8 bases identical to TRBD1. This CDR3 region has 16 residues. Germline CDR1 is LGHDT and CDR2 is YNNKEL (reference sequence). Losses at the gene ends were 0 bases for V and 6 bases for J; bases not matched to a gene: 7. The CDR3 reads CASSQEWDRLCNEQFF. The CDR3 nucleotides read TGTGCCAGCAGCCAAGAATGGGACAGGTTGTGCAATGAGCAGTTCTTC.

This clonotype was counted at least ten times. CDR3 amino acids: CASSESLLAGGTDTQYF. CDR3 nucleotides: TGTGCCAGCAGCGAGTCACTACTAGCGGGGGGCACAGATACGCAGTATTTT. The rearrangement joins TRBV9 to TRBJ2-3; the match to TRBD2 covers 11 bases. J was trimmed by 1 base and V by 3 bases; bases with no gene match: 7. Germline CDR1 is SGDLS and CDR2 is YYNGEE. The CDR3 contains 17 residues.

About this clonotype: With a much larger clone just one base away, this may be a read error. The rearrangement joins TRBV12-3 or TRBV12-4 to TRBJ2-5; TRBD2 matches at 14 bases. The CDR3 is made up of 19 amino acids. CDR3 protein: CASSPHPTSGGAFGETRYF. The CDR3 coding sequence is TGTGCCAGCAGTCCCCACCCGACTAGCGGGGGGGCCTTCGGGGAGACCCGGTACTTC.

Comment on this clonotype: Germline and junction disagree at one end, which may indicate a read error. The rearrangement uses TRBV2 and TRBJ1-4; D perhaps matches TRBD1 (6 bases). This CDR3 has 14 residues. Germline V gene sequence: CDR1 SNHLY, CDR2 FYNNEI. The CDR3 is CASSGRGQSEKLFF. In DNA form, the CDR3 reads TGTGCCAGCAGTGGTCGGGGGCAAAGTGAAAAATTGTTTTTT.

In the case of this clonotype: A single base separates this from a much larger clone, so it may be a read error. The chain has TRBV5-1 and TRBJ1-1; TRBD1 matches 8 bases. CDR1 and CDR2 from the germline V gene are SGHRS and YFSETQ. CDR3 length: 14 amino acids. V lost 3 bases, J lost 1 base, and 2 bases stayed unmatched. The CDR3 region is CASSSGQANTEAFF. Here the CDR3 DNA reads TGCGCCAGCAGCTCGGGACAGGCGAACACTGAAGCTTTCTTT. Full variable domain (missing parts from reference TRBV5-1 and TRBJ1-1): KAGVTQTPRYLIKTRGQQVTLSCSPISGHRSVSWYQQTPGQGLQFLFEYFSETQRNKGNFPGRFSGRQFSNSRSEMNVSTLELGDSALYLCASSSGQANTEAFFGQGTRLTVV.

DNA of the CDR3: TGTGCCAGCAGACGGGACAGGTCGAACACCGGGGAGCTGTTTTTT. Translation gives CASRRDRSNTGELFF. This chain links TRBV3-1 with TRBJ2-2; 8 bases agree with TRBD1. Looked up from germline, CDR1 is LGHDT and CDR2 is YNNKEL (reference sequence). J lost 0 bases, V lost 6 bases, and 3 bases had no gene match. The CDR3 is made up of 15 amino acids. The entire variable domain, with the rest obtained from reference TRBV3-1 and TRBJ2-2, is as follows: DTAVSQTPKYLVTQMGNDKSIKCEQNLGHDTMYWYKQDSKKFLKIMFSYNNKELIINETVPNRFSPKSPDKAHLNLHINSLELGDSAVYFCASRRDRSNTGELFFGEGSRLTVL.

This clonotype was detected many times. This chain uses TRBV4-1 with TRBJ2-5; TRBD2 is a possible D gene (5 bases). The CDR3 is 14 amino acids. Germline values: CDR1 MGHRA, CDR2 YSYEKL. V was clipped by 0 bases and J by 5 bases, with 10 bases between them. CDR3 coding DNA: TGCGCCAGCAGCCAAGATGAGGGTTTGGAGACCCAGTACTTC. Translating gives CASSQDEGLETQYF.

This clonotype has only a few counts. The chain links TRBV10-3 to TRBJ2-1; 9 bases are a match to TRBD1. The closer fit of TRBJ2-7 to the DNA end suggests the J call may be wrong. CDR1 and CDR2 from the germline V gene are ENHRY and SYGVKD. The length of the CDR3 is 15 residues. The CDR3 DNA is TGTGCCATCAGTGTGGGACAGGGAAGCTACAATGAGCAGTACTTC. Encoded protein: CAISVGQGSYNEQYF.

The rearrangement joins TRBV25-1 to TRBJ1-1; 10 bases fit TRBD1. Trimming at V came to 1 base and at J to 3 bases, leaving 2 bases not matched to a gene. The CDR3 spans 15 residues. Germline lookup yields CDR1 MGHDK and CDR2 SYGVNS. CDR3 protein: CASSELGTGDTEAFF. Written as DNA, the CDR3 is TGTGCCAGCAGTGAATTGGGGACAGGGGACACTGAAGCTTTCTTT. Drawing the rest from reference TRBV25-1 and TRBJ1-1, the complete variable domain is EADIYQTPRYLVIGTGKKITLECSQTMGHDKMYWYQQDPGMELHLIHYSYGVNSTEKGDLSSESTVSRIRTEHFPLTLESARPSHTSQYLCASSELGTGDTEAFFGQGTRLTVV.

In this sample, this clonotype turned up a few times. This chain connects TRBV5-1 to TRBJ1-2; D is unclear. The V gene's germline CDR1 is SGHRS and CDR2 YFSETQ. The CDR3 runs to 14 residues. With 0 bases removed from V and 13 bases from J, the gap between germline ends came to 19 bases. The CDR3 reads CASSLANLEGGCTF. DNA of the CDR3: TGCGCCAGCAGCTTGGCCAATTTAGAAGGCGGATGCACCTTC.